This T cell receptor beta chain came from a study of cytomegalovirus exposure and HLA in healthy donors (dated by TCRdb to about 2017). Describing the broader study: According to an earlier analysis of 550 to 750 of the donors, about 179 million T cells yielded 95 million to 140 million unique TCR beta sequences and about 300 Gb of sequence data. The T cell repertoires of some 700 subjects were profiled by immunosequencing and related to cytomegalovirus serostatus. In a later genetic analysis, genome-wide SNP genotypes for 398 of the 666 donors were used, and that subset was treated as a discovery cohort. The study aimed to test whether cataloging public T cell receptors could reveal signatures of past pathogen exposure. All discovery cohort repertoires had been generated on a single sequencing platform. To decide whether each TCR beta V gene segment behaved as functional or pseudogenic, an earlier analysis of some 600 of the donors relied on high-throughput TCR beta sequencing. Rather than drawing on any new phenotypic data, the later analysis identified candidate immune exposures from TCR beta sequences and the way those sequences occurred across donors. Donor age, sex, ethnicity and CMV serostatus were collected together with the repertoire data. To study patterns of TCR occurrence, a later analysis re-analyzed previously published TCR beta repertoires from 666 donors and added high-resolution HLA genotyping. The genetic ancestry cluster associated with self-reported Caucasian donors included approximately 85% of the roughly 410 genotyped donors. Because of strong linkage in the cohort, a few DR-DQ haplotypes were treated as single units for association and clustering. Among roughly 400 genotyped donors of the cohort, an average of 235,054 unique TCR beta nucleotide sequences were sequenced per donor, roughly a sixth of them non-productive. Besides the first cohort of roughly 700 subjects, a separate validation cohort made up of 120 different subjects was used. To predict cytomegalovirus infection status, the study brought together high-throughput TCR immunosequencing, statistical association of individual TCRs with disease status, and machine learning. An early release covering approximately 600 HLA-typed donors comprised about 320 gigabases of sequencing data and 85 million to 100 million unique TCR sequences. The number of donors typed differed by locus, with about 629-630 for A, B, C, DRB1 and DQB1, roughly 520 for DQA1, some 570 for DPA1, and 450 to 480 for DPB1. Class I and class II HLA loci were covered by the typing at four-digit resolution. Broad study findings and their caveats: A cluster of highly shared sequence variants was judged likely to represent a technical artifact of the sequencing pipeline. In vitro tests confirmed that a few of the cytomegalovirus-associated TCR beta chains recognize cytomegalovirus antigens. The 87-base-pair reads could not distinguish some IMGT-functional V segments, including TRBV6-2 and TRBV6-3, so those segments were excluded. Compared with the approximately 710-donor mean, donors in an Asian-associated ancestry cluster had fewer N-insertions in productive TCRs, according to a later genetic analysis. Cytomegalovirus status was reported to be diagnosed by the classifier with high specificity and sensitivity in both the original and validation cohorts. The authors suggested that the approach could potentially be generalized to other disease states and immunological phenotypes. In a later analysis, several top co-occurrence clusters were reported to appear linked to parvovirus B19, influenza, CMV and Epstein-Barr virus. A further reported finding was that TCR beta sequences accurately predicted the HLA-A and HLA-B alleles for most subjects in the first cohort. The only immune exposure information available for the cohort was CMV serostatus. Only TCR beta chains were sequenced in this cohort, and the absence of alpha or paired-chain data limited detectable features. A later analysis found that most CMV-associated TCR beta chains appeared HLA-restricted, with HLA associations seemingly driven largely by CMV exposure. V-gene and J-gene trimming of TCR beta chains was associated with a missense DCLRE1C variant in a later genetic analysis, and the association was replicated in an independent cohort. A later analysis associated 15,000 to 20,000 TCR beta sequences with specific HLA alleles at a false discovery rate of 0.05. Linkage disequilibrium might explain the correlated functional status among segregating V segments, but an unknown experimental factor could not be excluded. Because HLA typing was missing for some donors at each locus, association tests included only the typed subset. Assigning TCR associations to individual alleles was difficult when HLA alleles, especially DR and DQ, strongly co-occurred. While some public TCRs were present in many individuals, most TCR sequences turned up only very rarely across donors. In a later analysis, HLA-associated TCR beta chains were found to be more clonally expanded and to have lower generation probabilities than equally common non-associated chains. Roughly 15 rarely observed V segments, including chromosome 9 orphons, were excluded from the earlier analysis of about 600 of the donors because counts were too low. Broadly in line with IMGT annotations, most TCR beta V segments showed up in productive rearrangements about 87% or about 30% of the time in an earlier analysis of about 500 of the donors. Presence/absence analyses assumed roughly uniform sequencing depth across donors, an assumption that may not hold. In a later analysis, the rate of TCR association differed among HLA loci, with DRB1 alleles having the most associated TCRs and HLA-C alleles having the fewest. A total of roughly 160 TCR beta chains were listed by the study as associated with cytomegalovirus.

The cohort was made up of 500 to 800 healthy bone marrow donors. At the time of sampling, every cohort member was nominally healthy, though immune exposures that went unrecorded were likely present. The donor tested CMV seropositive, placing the donor among the approximately 290 seropositive members of the cohort. A peripheral blood sample was provided by each donor, and peripheral blood mononuclear cells were used for TCR beta sequencing. The Qiagen DNeasy Blood Extraction Kit was used to extract genomic DNA from the blood cell samples. The method behind the library was the immunoSEQ multiplex PCR assay. The multiplex PCR relied on a mix of 60 forward primers for TCR Vbeta segments and 13 reverse primers for TCR Jbeta segments. Amplification of the CDR3 region of rearranged TCR beta genes was performed with a multiplex PCR assay on genomic DNA. On the Illumina HiSeq System, the amplified TCR beta libraries were sequenced as 87-base-pair reads. In the original analysis: Across the 600 to 700 repertoires, a later analysis counted tens of millions of unique TCR beta chains, roughly 11 million of which were shared by at least two donors. Raw reads were error-corrected and collapsed into unique sequences by a nearest-neighbor algorithm in which closely related sequences were merged to remove PCR and sequencing errors. CDR3 sequences were aligned to IMGT reference sequences to assign V, D and J gene segments. Each retained sequence needed at least a six-nucleotide match to both a V gene segment and a J gene segment. Rearrangements were classified as productive when the CDR3 lacked stop codons and remained in frame with V and J, and all other rearrangements were classified as non-productive. Following IMGT convention, CDR3 was defined as the stretch from the second conserved V-encoded cysteine up to the conserved J-encoded phenylalanine. Sequences without an unambiguous match to a single V gene segment were excluded from the earlier analysis of a few hundred of the donors. An earlier analysis of over 450 of the donors classified V segments as functional when productive rearrangements were above 56.7% and as segregating when the standard deviation between donors was above 5%. A statistical classification framework was built for diagnosing cytomegalovirus status from the catalog of TCR beta chain sequences. In a later analysis, V and J genes were assigned by comparing TCR nucleotide sequences against IMGT/GENE-DB human TR gene sequences. Using the TCRdist pipeline, a later analysis assigned CDR3 sequences along with most-parsimonious VDJ recombination scenarios. In a later analysis, each TCR beta chain was defined by its CDR3 amino acid sequence together with its V-gene family, and reads without a unique V-gene family were excluded. To address suspected cross-contamination and a sequencing artifact, a later analysis removed roughly 640 highly shared, low-generation-probability nucleotide sequences. For each public chain, a later analysis derived a clonal expansion index from normalized ranks of inferred template counts within each repertoire. In a later analysis, generation probabilities were computed using a VDJ recombination model fitted to out-of-frame rearrangements, and the results were checked against IGoR. Hypergeometric tests were used in a later analysis to score TCR-TCR, TCR-HLA and TCR-CMV co-occurrence, with a repertoire-size bias correction applied to the TCR pairs. To estimate false discovery rates, a later analysis permuted the HLA or CMV assignments 20 times. In a later analysis, co-occurring TCRs were grouped using DBSCAN, with TCRdist sequence similarity added in when clustering inside HLA-allele-positive subsets. Repertoires with fewer than 30,000 or more than 120,000 public chains were left out of co-occurrence clustering, as were several repertoires with anomalous nucleotide sharing. Not all clones reach the TCRdb copy of this immuneACCESS table, which keeps in-frame sequences only. Checked studies attribute under half of the gap to unresolved V genes and leave the rest unexplained. The V and J calls and clone size were taken over from that table, and D and trimming were inferred from the DNA. This sample lists around 100,000 clones; 84% were detected once. The ten largest make up 5.6% of the sample.

A remark on this clone: What antigen it recognizes has not been identified. Base quality data are lacking; no much larger clone is found one base away.

CDR1 and CDR2 are drawn from the germline V gene: LGHNA, YNFKEQ. Trimming accounts for 0 bases at V and 4 bases at J, while the number of junction bases matched to no gene is 6. The CDR3 sequence holds 17 residues, the cysteine and phenylalanine included. Solely the CDR3 DNA is kept, with 51 bases framed from the first base. In this chain, TRBV4-2 is recombined with TRBJ2-3, with 11 bases aligning to TRBD1. Sequences were obtained from PBMCs. This clonotype was sampled from a woman aged 18-29 years in good health and CMV-seropositive. CDR3 reads: CASSQETPGQGADTQYF. Read as DNA, the sequence is TGTGCCAGCAGCCAAGAAACCCCGGGACAGGGGGCAGATACGCAGTATTTT.